This T cell receptor (beta chain) was recovered during a study of shared clonotypes between healthy human individuals (dated by TCRdb to 2019 to 2021). At the level of the whole study: The cohort included three men and a couple of women between 18 and 49 years of age. Per donor, three plates each were used for CD4 naive and CD4 memory, two for CD8 naive, and one for CD8 memory. Each donor's leukapheresis produced roughly between about 0.8 and 8.9 billion PBMCs. Different laboratories and diverse techniques were used to prepare libraries and sequence TCR repertoires, to increase sequencing depth and limit assay-specific biases. To estimate repertoire size and how much clonotypes are shared between individuals, the study performed deep sequencing of blood TCR repertoires from five healthy adults. Summary of the overall study and its limitations: Incomplete sequencing was indicated by rarefaction of sorted-subset datasets, despite the large sequencing depth. The genetic and exposure-history diversity represented was limited by the small number of donors. Larger estimated clonotype richness was generally found for naive subsets than for memory subsets. Higher generation probabilities were observed for clonotypes shared by all four sorted-subset donors than for non-shared clonotypes. Sampling was restricted to blood, and TCR repertoires in tissues likely differ from the TCR repertoires found in blood. Sharing across several donors was observed for roughly 5% of naive CD4, 3.5% of naive CD8, 2% to 2.5% of memory CD4, and roughly 0.4% of memory CD8 clonotypes. Pairwise subsampling led to the expectation that sequencing depth would affect the degree of clonotype sharing among donors.

Turning to this clone: Its antigen target is currently unknown. Base qualities are not provided; no much larger clone lies one nucleotide away.

The CDR3 runs 15 amino acids, cysteine and phenylalanine included. Only the CDR3 region is kept as DNA, spanning 45 bases read in frame from base 1. The germline V gene provides CDR1 SGHTA and CDR2 FQGNSA. V and J are trimmed by 5 bases and 3 bases, and the gene matches miss 10 bases of the junction. Using the deep immunoSEQ assay, TCR CDR3 regions were amplified from genomic DNA by multiplex PCR. Extracted genomic DNA from each cell subset was distributed evenly across all wells of several immunoSEQ 96-well plates, and each plate was treated as a replicate. For sorted subsets, roughly 200 ng of genomic DNA, equivalent to roughly 30,000 T cell genomes, went into each replicate PCR. The purified libraries were quantified using a Qubit 3.0 fluorometer, sized with a Bioanalyzer 2100, and then quantified again using the KAPA Library Quantification kit. Each immunoSEQ 96-well plate was sequenced on its own single-read 150-cycle Illumina NextSeq 550 flow cell. Turning to the authors' computational methods: Because the immunoSEQ output held only junctional sequences and lacked quality scores, the filtering could not match the filtering applied to full-length reads. Sequences were annotated with PyIR, a Python wrapper for IgBLAST v1.9, and V/J genes and CDR3 were assigned using IMGT germline references. Any read was removed if the V/J assignment was weak (E-value above 1e-6), the CDR3 was missing, or the read contained stop codons, out-of-frame junctions, or ambiguous translated residues. A V3J clonotype was defined by an identical inferred V gene, J gene, and CDR3 amino acid sequence. Percentage overlap between repertoires was calculated by dividing the number of shared unique clonotypes by the size of the smaller repertoire. RTK rarefaction, the Chao1 estimator, and Recon v2.1 estimates of unobserved clonotypes were used to assess repertoire richness. Generation probabilities were computed with OLGA for all TCRbeta clonotypes obtained by the gDNA method from a handful of donors. This immuneACCESS table, as held by TCRdb, lists in-frame sequences with V and J called but not all clones. Of the missing ones, under half trace to an unresolved V gene in checked studies; the others have no known cause. The DNA was the basis for D and trimming; V, J and clone size are from that table. For this sample the table gives millions of clones, of which over 85% were detected only once. The ten largest clonotypes hold approximately 0.13% of the sample.

Healthy HIV-negative adults with no recently reported acute infections or vaccinations were included as donors. All donors were Caucasian adults living in Nashville, Tennessee, USA. CD4+ T cells were enriched through magnetic negative selection, after which naive cells were positively selected on CD45RA and the remaining negative fraction served as the memory subset. Blood was obtained by leukapheresis, after which PBMCs were separated by Ficoll-Histopaque density gradient centrifugation and cryopreserved in liquid nitrogen vapor phase. Analytical flow cytometry was used to check the purity and quantity of each magnetically sorted T cell population. Genomic DNA was isolated from each sorted fraction and quantified by UV absorbance on a Nanodrop 2000c.

Recombination joined TRBV7-2 with TRBJ2-7; the junction holds 7 bases that match TRBD1. The sequenced material came from naive CD4+ T cells sorted from blood. This sample's cell subset or site label indicates: CD45RA+ positively selected. The origin of this receptor is a man between 18 and 35 years old in good health. The DNA reads as follows: TGTGCCAGCAGCCCCCACAGGGGTAAGGGCTACGAGCAGTACTTC. This encodes CASSPHRGKGYEQYF.